Listed here are 27 T cell receptor beta chains from one sample, sequenced in a study of siplizumab effects on memory and regulatory T cells. Profiling relied on immunoSEQ multiplex PCR, and the TCRdb table lists in-frame clones only, not all of them. The sample has 110,000 or so clones, around 95% seen once; the top ten hold roughly 0.15%. The sample comprised non-Treg CD4+ T cells sorted from blood. These receptors were taken from a human donor in good health.

This clone was seen only once. This chain uses TRBV7-3 with TRBJ2-3; maybe TRBD1 (8 bases). This CDR3 is built from 13 residues. Trimming left V 4 bases short and J 7 bases short, with 12 bases between. Germline CDR1 is SGHTA and CDR2 is FQGTGA. CDR3 bases: TGTGCCAGCAGCTCACAGGGGGGGAATACGCAGTATTTT. Its protein product is CASSSQGGNTQYF.

As DNA, the CDR3 is TGTGCCAGCAGCCCTCGAGCTGGATCCTACAATGAGCAGTTCTTC. This gives the protein CASSPRAGSYNEQFF. The chain couples TRBV7-2 to TRBJ2-1; D unclear. The CDR3 extends over 15 amino acids. CDR1 and CDR2 (germline): SGHTA, FQGNSA. The V gene lost 5 bases and the J gene lost 1 base, with 12 bases spanning the gap.

This clone showed up just a few times. The chain couples TRBV5-6 to TRBJ1-2; D is uncertain. The CDR3 totals 14 residues. V was pared by 7 bases and J by 4 bases, with 17 bases between. Per germline, CDR1 SGHDT and CDR2 YYEEEE. Here the CDR3 reads CASLRRVSAYGYTF. The CDR3 nucleotides are TGTGCCAGCCTGAGGCGGGTAAGCGCCTATGGCTACACCTTC.

This chain uses TRBV18 with TRBJ2-7, with 8 bases matching TRBD1. Germline V gene data show CDR1 as KGHSH and CDR2 as LQKENI. The CDR3 is 19 residues long. V trimming: 5 bases; J trimming: 4 bases; junction bases outside the gene matches: 22. CDR3: CASSTYGGQAGVGTYEQYF. The DNA of the CDR3 is TGTGCCAGCTCAACATATGGGGGACAGGCTGGAGTTGGAACTTACGAGCAGTACTTC.

The rearrangement links TRBV5-1 to TRBJ2-7, with D possibly being TRBD1 or TRBD2 (5 bases each). Trimming pared 4 bases from V and 6 bases from J, leaving 20 bases between. The CDR3 is 15 residues long. Germline assignment: CDR1 SGHRS and CDR2 YFSETQ. This CDR3 is CASSDRGGLIGEQYF. DNA for the CDR3: TGCGCCAGCAGCGACCGGGGCGGGCTAATAGGCGAGCAGTACTTC.

The chain links TRBV19 to TRBJ1-6; D is unresolved. In germline, CDR1 is LNHDA, CDR2 SQIVND (reference sequence). Between the trimmed V and J ends, which lost 4 bases and 0 bases, there was a span of 10 bases. This CDR3 is 16 amino acids long. The CDR3 protein is CASSTGPSSYNSPLHF. Here the CDR3 DNA reads TGTGCCAGTAGTACCGGGCCGAGCTCCTATAATTCACCCCTCCACTTT.

About this clone: The junction departs from the called germline gene at one end, perhaps through a read error. The V gene is TRBV11-2, the J gene TRBJ2-7; tentatively, D is TRBD1 or TRBD2 (6 bases each). CDR3 size: 14 residues. Germline CDR1 is SGHAT and CDR2 is FQNNGV. CDR3 sequence (DNA): TGTGCCAGCAGCTTAGAAGGGGGGCATTACGGGCAGTACTTC. Protein sequence: CASSLEGGHYGQYF.

The rearrangement joins TRBV11-2 to TRBJ1-1; no clear D gene. Looked up from germline, CDR1 is SGHAT and CDR2 is FQNNGV. Trimming removed 0 bases at V and 0 bases at J, with 8 bases between. The CDR3 consists of 15 residues. CDR3 nucleotide sequence: TGTGCCAGCAGCTTAGAGCCCCAGCTGAACACTGAAGCTTTCTTT. Translated, it gives CASSLEPQLNTEAFF. Variable domain in full (rest from reference TRBV11-2 and TRBJ1-1): EAGVAQSPRYKIIEKRQSVAFWCNPISGHATLYWYQQILGQGPKLLIQFQNNGVVDDSQLPKDRFSAERLKGVDSTLKIQPAKLEDSAVYLCASSLEPQLNTEAFFGQGTRLTVV.

CDR3 sequence (DNA): TGTGCCTGGAGTGTAGGGACCAGGGAGACCCAGTACTTC. Amino acids: CAWSVGTRETQYF. The rearrangement links TRBV30 to TRBJ2-5; D could derive from TRBD1 or TRBD2 (5 bases each). This CDR3 region has 13 residues. The ends were cut back, 0 bases at V and 5 bases at J, with 10 bases in the middle. In germline, CDR1 is GTSNPN, CDR2 SVGIG (reference sequence).

The rearrangement joins TRBV15 to TRBJ2-5, with 7 bases aligning to TRBD1. Germline CDR1 LNHNV, CDR2 YYDKDF (reference sequence). The CDR3 is made up of 15 amino acids. J lost 5 bases, V lost 3 bases, and 9 bases had no gene match. The CDR3: CATSSFSTGLETQYF. In nucleotides, the CDR3 is TGTGCCACCAGCAGCTTTTCGACAGGGCTCGAGACCCAGTACTTC.

In nucleotides, the CDR3 is TGTGCCAGTAATCGGGTTACAGGCGGCCAGCCCCAGCATTTT. Residues: CASNRVTGGQPQHF. This chain links TRBV19 with TRBJ1-5; a weak D match, TRBD1 (5 bases). The V and J ends lost 7 bases and 7 bases respectively, with 17 bases between them. CDR1 and CDR2 from the germline V gene are LNHDA and SQIVND (reference sequence). The CDR3 spans 14 residues.

The chain carries TRBV7-2 and TRBJ2-7, with 11 positions matching TRBD1. Trimming took 2 bases from V and 2 from J; bases not matched to a gene: 5. The CDR3 extends over 16 amino acids. Germline CDR1 reads SGHTA; CDR2 reads FQGNSA. The CDR3 spells CASSLIGGQGAYEQYF. The CDR3 DNA follows: TGTGCCAGCAGCTTAATTGGGGGACAGGGGGCCTACGAGCAGTACTTC.

The J gene is TRBJ1-3, the V gene TRBV9, with D tentatively TRBD1 (5 bases). The germline V gene has CDR1 SGDLS and CDR2 YYNGEE. Deletions cut 4 bases from V and 0 bases from J, with 11 bases between. The CDR3 runs 15 residues. CDR3 region: CASSLLDNSGNTIYF. The CDR3 nucleotides read TGTGCCAGCAGCCTCCTGGACAACTCTGGAAACACCATATATTTT.

V usage is TRBV2 and J usage is TRBJ1-1, with TRBD1 identical over 10 bases. The CDR3 totals 17 residues. Germline V gene sequence: CDR1 SNHLY, CDR2 FYNNEI. The V segment lost 1 base and the J segment 4 bases; nucleotides outside the gene matches: 9. CDR3 in amino acids: CASSEVLGQGSGTEAFF. In DNA, the CDR3 is TGTGCCAGCAGTGAAGTACTGGGACAGGGGTCGGGCACTGAAGCTTTCTTT.

This chain uses TRBV6-6 with TRBJ1-1, with D perhaps matching TRBD1 (6 bases). This CDR3 region has 15 residues. Trimming left V 6 bases short and J 2 bases short, with 16 bases between. Germline V lookup: CDR1 MNHNY, CDR2 SVGAGI (reference sequence). The CDR3 coding sequence is TGTGCCAGCAGCCAAGGGGGGTCGGGAAACACTGAAGCTTTCTTT. Residues: CASSQGGSGNTEAFF.

The V call is TRBV2, the J call TRBJ2-3; 7 bases are shared with TRBD1. CDR1 and CDR2 (germline): SNHLY, FYNNEI. The CDR3 has 13 amino acids. Losses at the gene ends were 8 bases for V and 3 bases for J; bases not matched to a gene: 5. The CDR3: CASLLDRTDTQYF. In DNA, the CDR3 is TGTGCCAGCTTACTGGACAGGACAGATACGCAGTATTTT.

The rearrangement links TRBV4-1 to TRBJ2-3; no clear D gene. The V and J ends lost 3 bases and 8 bases respectively, with 15 bases between them. CDR3 length equals 14 residues. The germline V gene has CDR1 MGHRA and CDR2 YSYEKL. In DNA form, the CDR3 reads TGCGCCAGCAGCCAGGGTCCCACCGCGGTTACGCAGTATTTT. It translates to CASSQGPTAVTQYF.

J is TRBJ1-1 and V is TRBV28; 8 bases agree with TRBD1. Germline CDR1 MDHEN, CDR2 SYDVKM. V trimming: 7 bases; J trimming: 1 base; junction bases outside the gene matches: 14. The CDR3 has 17 residues. For the CDR3, the DNA is TGTGCCAGCATCGGAGAAGGACAGGGCTGGGGGAACACTGAAGCTTTCTTT. Its translation: CASIGEGQGWGNTEAFF. The full variable domain, in which reference TRBV28 and TRBJ1-1 provide the parts outside the CDR3, is DVKVTQSSRYLVKRTGEKVFLECVQDMDHENMFWYRQDPGLGLRLIYFSYDVKMKEKGDIPEGYSVSREKKERFSLILESASTNQTSMYLCASIGEGQGWGNTEAFFGQGTRLTVV.

This rearrangement joins TRBV4-1 to TRBJ2-5, with D perhaps assigned TRBD1 or TRBD2 (5 bases each). CDR1 is MGHRA, CDR2 YSYEKL, per germline. This CDR3 is built from 19 residues. Trimming stripped 0 bases from V and 2 bases from J, with 22 bases between. CDR3 protein: CASSQDWQGRGLGQETQYF. The CDR3 nucleotides read TGCGCCAGCAGCCAAGATTGGCAAGGACGGGGCTTGGGACAAGAGACCCAGTACTTC.

This rearrangement joins TRBV18 to TRBJ1-2; D is uncertain. The germline V gene encodes CDR1 KGHSH and CDR2 LQKENI. This CDR3 has 14 residues. V lost 4 bases to trimming and J lost 6 bases, with 15 bases between them. The CDR3 nucleotides are TGTGCCAGCTCACTCCTCACTGGCGGGCATGGCTACACCTTC. Protein: CASSLLTGGHGYTF.

This rearrangement joins TRBV4-2 to TRBJ2-7; 11 nucleotides align to TRBD2. This CDR3 comprises 14 residues. Germline V gene data show CDR1 as LGHNA and CDR2 as YNFKEQ. V was pared by 8 bases and J by 2 bases, with 5 bases of the junction left unmatched. Written as DNA, the CDR3 is TGTGCCAGCGCCCTAGCGGGGGGAACCTACGAGCAGTACTTC. It yields the protein CASALAGGTYEQYF.

The chain joins TRBV7-2 to TRBJ1-2, with no clear D. The germline V gene has CDR1 SGHTA and CDR2 FQGNSA. The CDR3 runs to 14 residues. Deletions cut 4 bases from V and 2 bases from J, with 11 bases between. CDR3: CASSSRQRNYGYTF. As DNA, the CDR3 is TGTGCCAGCAGCTCAAGACAACGAAACTATGGCTACACCTTC.

This chain uses TRBV5-1 with TRBJ2-5, with unresolved D. The germline V gene encodes CDR1 SGHRS and CDR2 YFSETQ. CDR3 size: 19 residues. Between the trimmed V and J ends, which lost 2 bases and 0 bases, there was a span of 23 bases. CDR3 loop: CASSLLGVSPAAYQETQYF. DNA for the CDR3: TGCGCCAGCAGCTTACTTGGAGTCTCCCCCGCGGCATACCAAGAGACCCAGTACTTC.

This CDR3 reads CASSQEWIASYEQYF. The CDR3 DNA is TGCGCCAGCAGCCAAGAGTGGATAGCATCCTACGAGCAGTACTTC. This chain uses TRBV4-1 with TRBJ2-7; D uncertain. There are 15 residues in the CDR3. V was shortened by 0 bases and J by 1 base, with 10 bases between the two germline ends. In germline, CDR1 is MGHRA, CDR2 YSYEKL.

The sample holds one count of this clone. The chain links TRBV4-1 to TRBJ1-3; 7 nucleotides line up with TRBD1. The V segment lost 1 base and the J segment 7 bases; nucleotides outside the gene matches: 7. Germline values: CDR1 MGHRA, CDR2 YSYEKL. The CDR3 extends over 15 amino acids. The chain's CDR3 is CASSQGRQGENTIYF. The CDR3 bases are TGCGCCAGCAGCCAAGGGAGGCAGGGGGAGAACACCATATATTTT.

The chain's CDR3 is CASRRVGGTEAFF. The DNA of the CDR3 is TGTGCCAGCAGACGGGTGGGAGGAACTGAAGCTTTCTTT. V gene TRBV11-2 combines with J gene TRBJ1-1; D is unclear. Trimming shortened V by 6 bases and J by 5 bases, and 13 bases separated the two germline ends. This CDR3 spans 13 amino acids. CDR1 is SGHAT and CDR2 is FQNNGV in the germline V gene. Full variable domain (outside the CDR3, taken from reference TRBV11-2 and TRBJ1-1): EAGVAQSPRYKIIEKRQSVAFWCNPISGHATLYWYQQILGQGPKLLIQFQNNGVVDDSQLPKDRFSAERLKGVDSTLKIQPAKLEDSAVYLCASRRVGGTEAFFGQGTRLTVV.

V gene TRBV5-1 combines with J gene TRBJ2-3; 12 nucleotides match TRBD2. V shed 4 bases and J 3 bases; nucleotides not matched to a gene: 6. Per the germline V gene, CDR1 is SGHRS and CDR2 is YFSETQ. This CDR3 spans 16 amino acids. The CDR3: CASSISSGGATDTQYF. CDR3 bases: TGCGCCAGCAGCATATCTAGCGGGGGGGCTACAGATACGCAGTATTTT.